This TCR beta chain derives from a study of monozygotic twins with inflammatory bowel disease. Overall study results and limits: Patient-specific immunosuppressive treatments may have made repertoires more variable. Perhaps reflecting limited power, concordant and discordant twins did not differ in repertoire similarity.

Points on this clonotype: Antigen unknown.

UMIs were attached via template switching, each with a 6-nucleotide sample barcode. Reprocessing the 5' RACE reads, TCRdb reports a single entry for every CDR3 protein and omits DNA. The sample's table shows about 350,000 distinct CDR3 sequences. CDR1 and CDR2 from the germline V gene are MDHEN and SYDVKM. The CDR3 has 14 amino acids. V gene TRBV28 combines with J gene TRBJ2-1; TCRdb picks TRBD1, but there is no DNA to check that call. The sequence came from a human donor with ulcerative colitis or Crohn's disease, or a healthy co-twin of an affected twin (not recorded which). Material: blood. CDR3 loop: CASSLSGTLNEQFF.